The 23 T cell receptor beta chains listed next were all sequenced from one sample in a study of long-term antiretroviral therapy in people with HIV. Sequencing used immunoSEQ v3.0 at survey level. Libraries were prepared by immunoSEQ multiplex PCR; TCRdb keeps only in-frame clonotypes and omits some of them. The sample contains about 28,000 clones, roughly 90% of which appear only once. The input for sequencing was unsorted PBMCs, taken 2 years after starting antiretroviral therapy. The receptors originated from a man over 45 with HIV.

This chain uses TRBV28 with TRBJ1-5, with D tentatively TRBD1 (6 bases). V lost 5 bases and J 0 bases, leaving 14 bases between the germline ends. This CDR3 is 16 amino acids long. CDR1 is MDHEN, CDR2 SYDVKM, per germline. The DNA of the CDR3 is TGTGCCAGCAGTAATCACCGACAGGCTAGCAATCAGCCCCAGCATTTT. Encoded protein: CASSNHRQASNQPQHF.

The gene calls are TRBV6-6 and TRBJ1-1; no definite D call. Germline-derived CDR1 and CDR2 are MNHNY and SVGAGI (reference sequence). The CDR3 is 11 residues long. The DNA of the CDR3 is TGTGCACTCCTCACGAACACTGAAGCTTTCTTT. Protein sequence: CALLTNTEAFF.

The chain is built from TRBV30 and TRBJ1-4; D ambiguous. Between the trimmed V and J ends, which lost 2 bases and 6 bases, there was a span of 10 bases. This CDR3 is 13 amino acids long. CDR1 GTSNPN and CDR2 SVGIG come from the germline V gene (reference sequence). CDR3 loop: CAWSPGDYEKLFF. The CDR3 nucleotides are TGTGCCTGGAGTCCGGGTGACTATGAAAAACTGTTTTTT.

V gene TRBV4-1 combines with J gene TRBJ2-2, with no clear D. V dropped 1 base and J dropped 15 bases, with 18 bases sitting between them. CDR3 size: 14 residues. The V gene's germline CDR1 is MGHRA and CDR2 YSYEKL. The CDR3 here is CASSQVGSVRSLFF. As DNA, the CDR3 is TGCGCCAGCAGCCAAGTGGGGTCGGTTCGGAGCTTGTTTTTT.

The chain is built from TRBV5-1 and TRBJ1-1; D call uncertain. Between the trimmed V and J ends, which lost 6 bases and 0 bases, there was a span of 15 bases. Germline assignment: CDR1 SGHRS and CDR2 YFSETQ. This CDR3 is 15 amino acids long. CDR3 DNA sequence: TGCGCCAGCACTTCCGGAGGGAACATGAACACTGAAGCTTTCTTT. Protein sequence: CASTSGGNMNTEAFF.

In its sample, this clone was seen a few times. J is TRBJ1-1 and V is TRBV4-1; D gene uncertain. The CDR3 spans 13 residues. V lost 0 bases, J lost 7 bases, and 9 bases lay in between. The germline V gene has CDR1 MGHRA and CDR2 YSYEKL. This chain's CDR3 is CASSQDVAGEAFF. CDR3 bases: TGCGCCAGCAGCCAAGATGTGGCAGGTGAAGCTTTCTTT.

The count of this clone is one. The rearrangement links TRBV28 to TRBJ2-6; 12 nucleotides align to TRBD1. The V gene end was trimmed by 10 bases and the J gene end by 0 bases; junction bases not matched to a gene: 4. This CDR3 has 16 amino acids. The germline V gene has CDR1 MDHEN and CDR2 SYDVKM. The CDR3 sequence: CAIGTGGPSGANVLTF. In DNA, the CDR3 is TGTGCCATTGGGACAGGGGGCCCCTCTGGGGCCAACGTCCTGACTTTC.

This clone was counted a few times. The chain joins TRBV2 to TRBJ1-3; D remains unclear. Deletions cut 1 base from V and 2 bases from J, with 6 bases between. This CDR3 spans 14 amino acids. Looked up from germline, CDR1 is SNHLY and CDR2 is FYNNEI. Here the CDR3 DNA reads TGTGCCAGCAGTGAAGGCAGGCCTGGAAACACCATATATTTT. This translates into CASSEGRPGNTIYF.

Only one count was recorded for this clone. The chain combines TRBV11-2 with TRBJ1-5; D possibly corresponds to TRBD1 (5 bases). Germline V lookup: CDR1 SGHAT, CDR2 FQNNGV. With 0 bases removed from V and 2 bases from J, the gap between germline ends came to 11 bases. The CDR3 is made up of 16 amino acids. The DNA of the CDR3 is TGTGCCAGCAGCTTAGATGGGGGGGTGGGCAATCAGCCCCAGCATTTT. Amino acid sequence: CASSLDGGVGNQPQHF.

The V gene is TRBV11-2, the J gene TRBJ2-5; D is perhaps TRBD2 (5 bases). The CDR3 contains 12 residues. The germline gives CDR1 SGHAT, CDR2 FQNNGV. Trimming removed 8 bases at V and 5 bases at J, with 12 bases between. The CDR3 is CASGERDETQYF. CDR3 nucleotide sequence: TGTGCCAGCGGGGAACGGGATGAGACCCAGTACTTC.

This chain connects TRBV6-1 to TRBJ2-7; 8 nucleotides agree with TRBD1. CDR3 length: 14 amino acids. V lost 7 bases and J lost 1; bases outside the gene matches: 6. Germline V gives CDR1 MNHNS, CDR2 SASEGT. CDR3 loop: CASTADRVSYEQYF. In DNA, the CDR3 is TGTGCCAGCACTGCGGACAGGGTATCCTACGAGCAGTACTTC.

CDR3 in DNA: TGCGCCAGTCGGGTTACCCAACAGGACCCCTATGGCTACACCTTC. It specifies CASRVTQQDPYGYTF. The V and J genes are TRBV5-1 and TRBJ1-2; maybe TRBD1 (5 bases). The V end was cut by 8 bases, the J end by 4 bases, with 21 bases between. The CDR3 consists of 15 residues. The germline V gene encodes CDR1 SGHRS and CDR2 YFSETQ.

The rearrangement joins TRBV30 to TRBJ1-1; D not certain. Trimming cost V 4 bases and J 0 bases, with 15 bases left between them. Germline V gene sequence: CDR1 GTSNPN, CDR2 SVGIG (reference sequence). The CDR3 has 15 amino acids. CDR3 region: CAWTLWEGLNTEAFF. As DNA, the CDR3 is TGTGCCTGGACCCTCTGGGAGGGCTTGAACACTGAAGCTTTCTTT.

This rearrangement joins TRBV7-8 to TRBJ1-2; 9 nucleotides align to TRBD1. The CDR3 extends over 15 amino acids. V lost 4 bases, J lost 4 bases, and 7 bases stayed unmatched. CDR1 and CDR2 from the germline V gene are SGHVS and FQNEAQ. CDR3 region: CASSSPGQGFYGYTF. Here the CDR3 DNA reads TGTGCCAGCAGCTCCCCGGGACAGGGTTTCTATGGCTACACCTTC. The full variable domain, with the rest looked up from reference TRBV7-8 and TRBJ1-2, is GAGVSQSPRYKVAKRGQDVALRCDPISGHVSLFWYQQALGQGPEFLTYFQNEAQLDKSGLPSDRFFAERPEGSVSTLKIQRTQQEDSAVYLCASSSPGQGFYGYTFGSGTRLTVV.

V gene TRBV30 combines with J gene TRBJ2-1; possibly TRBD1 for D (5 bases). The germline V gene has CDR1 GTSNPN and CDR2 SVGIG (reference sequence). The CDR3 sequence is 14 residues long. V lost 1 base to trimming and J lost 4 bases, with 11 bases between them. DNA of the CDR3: TGTGCCTGGAGTGGGGGCCAGGGTTACAATGAGCAGTTCTTC. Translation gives CAWSGGQGYNEQFF.

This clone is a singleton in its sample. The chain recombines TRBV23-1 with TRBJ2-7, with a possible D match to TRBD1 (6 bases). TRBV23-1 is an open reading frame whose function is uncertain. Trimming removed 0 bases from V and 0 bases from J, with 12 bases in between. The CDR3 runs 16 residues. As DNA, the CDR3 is TGCGCCAGCAGTCAATCTCTCAGGGACACCTCCTACGAGCAGTACTTC. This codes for CASSQSLRDTSYEQYF.

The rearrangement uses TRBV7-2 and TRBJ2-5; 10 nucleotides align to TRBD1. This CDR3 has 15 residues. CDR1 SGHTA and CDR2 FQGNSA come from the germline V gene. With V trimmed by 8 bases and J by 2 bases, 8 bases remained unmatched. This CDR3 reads CASGFWGQGQETQYF. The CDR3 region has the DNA TGTGCCAGCGGTTTTTGGGGACAGGGGCAAGAGACCCAGTACTTC.

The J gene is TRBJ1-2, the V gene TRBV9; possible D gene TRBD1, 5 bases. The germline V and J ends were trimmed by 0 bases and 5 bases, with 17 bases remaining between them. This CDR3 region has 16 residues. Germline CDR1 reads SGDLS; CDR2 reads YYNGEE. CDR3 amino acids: CASSVGLVEGKYGYTF. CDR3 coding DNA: TGTGCCAGCAGCGTAGGCCTAGTTGAGGGGAAGTATGGCTACACCTTC.

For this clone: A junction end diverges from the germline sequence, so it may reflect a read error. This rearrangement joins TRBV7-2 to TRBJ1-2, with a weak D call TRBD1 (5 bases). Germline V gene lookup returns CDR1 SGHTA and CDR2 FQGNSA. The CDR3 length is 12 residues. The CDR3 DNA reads TGTGCCAGCAGCTTAGGAGGCAGGGCTTGGCGGTTC. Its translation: CASSLGGRAWRF.

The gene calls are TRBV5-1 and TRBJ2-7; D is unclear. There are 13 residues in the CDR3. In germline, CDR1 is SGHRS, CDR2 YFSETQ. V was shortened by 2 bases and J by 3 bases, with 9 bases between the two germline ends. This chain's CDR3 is CASSFRAGYEQYF. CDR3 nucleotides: TGCGCCAGCAGCTTTAGGGCAGGCTACGAGCAGTACTTC.

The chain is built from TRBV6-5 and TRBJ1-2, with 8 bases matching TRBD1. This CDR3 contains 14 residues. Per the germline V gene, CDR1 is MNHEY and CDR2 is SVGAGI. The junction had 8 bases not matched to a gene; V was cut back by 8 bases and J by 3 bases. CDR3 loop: CASAATGAHYGYTF. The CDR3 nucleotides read TGTGCCAGCGCCGCGACAGGGGCCCACTATGGCTACACCTTC.

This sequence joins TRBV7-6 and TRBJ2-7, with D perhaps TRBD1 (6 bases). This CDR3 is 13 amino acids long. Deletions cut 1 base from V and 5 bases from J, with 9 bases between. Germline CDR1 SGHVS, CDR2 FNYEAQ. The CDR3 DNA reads TGTGCCAGCAGCTTAGTGTCAGGGGACGAGCAGTACTTC. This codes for CASSLVSGDEQYF.

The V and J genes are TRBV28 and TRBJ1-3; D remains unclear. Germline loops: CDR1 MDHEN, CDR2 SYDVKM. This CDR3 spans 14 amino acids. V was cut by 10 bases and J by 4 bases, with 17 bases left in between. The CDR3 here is CATFEPGGGNTIYF. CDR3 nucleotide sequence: TGTGCCACCTTTGAGCCAGGAGGGGGAAACACCATATATTTT. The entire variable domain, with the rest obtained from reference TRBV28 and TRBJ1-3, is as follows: DVKVTQSSRYLVKRTGEKVFLECVQDMDHENMFWYRQDPGLGLRLIYFSYDVKMKEKGDIPEGYSVSREKKERFSLILESASTNQTSMYLCATFEPGGGNTIYFGEGSWLTVV.